This T cell receptor beta chain was retrieved from a study of T cells in localized non-small cell lung cancer. General observations from the study: Adjacent lung had a median about 55 of the 100 largest tumor clones. Higher blood T cell density tracked longer overall survival.

Only one count was recorded for this clone. Its antigen is unknown. Germline loops: CDR1 LGHNT, CDR2 FRNRAP. This CDR3 has 16 residues. V was clipped by 2 bases and J by 4 bases; unmatched bases: 7. Clones were read by immunoSEQ multiplex PCR, and TCRdb kept only the in-frame ones, dropping some. This table holds about 64,000 clones, roughly 76% found once. The sequences come from PBMCs, collected before any cancer treatment. This chain joins TRBV12-5 and TRBJ2-1; the match to TRBD2 covers 8 bases. The receptor's source is a man aged 40 to 75 with stage II lung adenocarcinoma. CDR3 coding DNA: TGTGCTAGTGGTTTGTCCAGCGGGAGTGGGTACAATGAGCAGTTCTTC. Its translation: CASGLSSGSGYNEQFF.